The 16 T cell receptor beta chains reported below all come from one sample, sequenced in a study of blood T cell repertoires in COVID-19. Here immunoSEQ multiplex PCR was the method, and the copy in TCRdb shows in-frame clones only, minus some. Here the sample spans roughly 220,000 clones, 80% to 90% being singletons. The sequencing sample was made of PBMCs or T cells enriched from blood (not recorded which). The source of these receptors is a woman between 35 and 50 years old with acute COVID-19.

Only one count was recorded for this clone. This chain links TRBV19 with TRBJ2-1; D ambiguous. The CDR3 is made up of 14 amino acids. CDR1 LNHDA and CDR2 SQIVND come from the germline V gene (reference sequence). Trimming took off 4 bases at V and 0 bases at J, with 7 bases between the two ends. As DNA, the CDR3 is TGTGCCAGTAGTAGCGATAGCTCCTACAATGAGCAGTTCTTC. It yields the protein CASSSDSSYNEQFF.

This chain joins TRBV7-9 and TRBJ1-1, with no clear D. The CDR3 consists of 14 residues. V was cut by 1 base and J by 0 bases, with 6 bases left in between. CDR1 is SEHNR and CDR2 is FQNEAQ in the germline V gene (reference sequence). CDR3 in DNA: TGTGCCAGCAGCTTAGGAGATGTGAACACTGAAGCTTTCTTT. Its translation is CASSLGDVNTEAFF. Full variable domain (missing parts from reference TRBV7-9 and TRBJ1-1): DTGVSQNPRHKITKRGQNVTFRCDPISEHNRLYWYRQTLGQGPEFLTYFQNEAQLEKSRLLSDRFSAERPKGSFSTLEIQRTEQGDSAMYLCASSLGDVNTEAFFGQGTRLTVV.

The rearrangement links TRBV12-3 or TRBV12-4 to TRBJ2-7; TRBD1 is a possible D gene (6 bases). CDR3 size: 13 residues. V shed 6 bases and J shed 6 bases, with 15 bases lying between them. Written as DNA, the CDR3 is TGTGCCAGCAGCTTGAGGGGGTCGAGCGAGCAGTACTTC. Protein product: CASSLRGSSEQYF.

The V gene is TRBV11-2, the J gene TRBJ2-5, with a weak D call TRBD2 (6 bases). Trimming took off 2 bases at V and 2 bases at J, with 12 bases between the two ends. From germline, CDR1 is SGHAT and CDR2 FQNNGV. The CDR3 covers 15 residues. CDR3 in amino acids: CASSLFTSSQETQYF. The CDR3 bases are TGTGCCAGCAGCTTATTCACTAGCTCGCAAGAGACCCAGTACTTC.

The gene calls are TRBV11-3 and TRBJ2-3, with 11 bases fitting TRBD1. V lost 3 bases to trimming and J lost 0 bases; unmatched junction nucleotides: 8. Germline-derived CDR1 and CDR2 are SGHNT and YENEEA. CDR3 length: 18 residues. The CDR3 sequence: CASSFARTGGRSTDTQYF. For the CDR3, the DNA is TGTGCCAGCAGCTTCGCCCGGACAGGGGGCCGTAGCACAGATACGCAGTATTTT.

The V and J genes are TRBV7-2 and TRBJ2-3; the match to TRBD1 covers 8 bases. The V segment lost 6 bases and the J segment 5 bases; nucleotides outside the gene matches: 10. CDR3 length: 15 amino acids. Germline V gene sequence: CDR1 SGHTA, CDR2 FQGNSA. The CDR3: CASSGNRGSRDTQYF. The CDR3 DNA is TGTGCCAGCAGTGGGAACAGGGGGTCCAGAGATACGCAGTATTTT.

This sequence joins TRBV14 and TRBJ2-7, with 11 positions matching TRBD2. This CDR3 has 15 amino acids. Trimming took 2 bases from V and 7 from J; bases not matched to a gene: 7. Germline CDR1 is SGHDN and CDR2 is FVKESK. CDR3 residues: CASSQLLAGVWEQYF. The DNA for the CDR3 is TGTGCCAGCAGCCAATTACTAGCGGGAGTCTGGGAGCAGTACTTC. The variable domain in full, with the rest retrieved from reference TRBV14 and TRBJ2-7, is EAGVTQFPSHSVIEKGQTVTLRCDPISGHDNLYWYRRVMGKEIKFLLHFVKESKQDESGMPNNRFLAERTGGTYSTLKVQPAELEDSGVYFCASSQLLAGVWEQYFGPGTRLTVT.

The rearrangement joins TRBV5-1 to TRBJ2-5; 12 bases are shared with TRBD2. The CDR3 consists of 16 residues. Germline lookup yields CDR1 SGHRS and CDR2 YFSETQ. V dropped 1 base and J dropped 5; count of bases not matched to a gene: 6. CDR3 in DNA: TGCGCCAGCAGCTTGCTTGGCCTAGCGGGAGGGGAGACCCAGTACTTC. Its protein is CASSLLGLAGGETQYF.

This chain connects TRBV18 to TRBJ1-1; maybe TRBD1 (6 bases). With 6 bases removed from V and 0 bases from J, the gap between germline ends came to 11 bases. The CDR3 length is 14 residues. The V gene's germline CDR1 is KGHSH and CDR2 LQKENI. The CDR3 spells CASSGTFMNTEAFF. CDR3 nucleotide sequence: TGTGCCAGCTCCGGGACATTTATGAACACTGAAGCTTTCTTT.

The chain carries TRBV19 and TRBJ2-7; a weak D match, TRBD2 (6 bases). V lost 6 bases and J 1 base, leaving 13 bases between the germline ends. This CDR3 region has 14 residues. Germline CDR1 LNHDA, CDR2 SQIVND (reference sequence). The CDR3 loop reads CASSNSGASYEQYF. The CDR3 DNA reads as TGTGCCAGTAGCAATAGCGGAGCGTCCTACGAGCAGTACTTC.

This clone came up once. The chain uses TRBV20-1 and TRBJ1-2; D unresolved. CDR1 is DFQATT and CDR2 is SNEGSKA in the germline V gene (reference sequence). The V gene lost 4 bases and the J gene lost 6 bases, with 9 bases spanning the gap. This CDR3 has 11 amino acids. The CDR3 nucleotides read TGCAGTGCTACCACAAGTAATGGCTACACCTTC. Encoded protein: CSATTSNGYTF.

CDR3 DNA sequence: TGTGCCAGCAGCCATTATTCTAGCACAGATACGCAGTATTTT. Encoded protein: CASSHYSSTDTQYF. The rearrangement uses TRBV3-1 (or the pseudogene TRBV3-2) and TRBJ2-3; D gene ambiguous. The germline CDR1 and CDR2 sequences are LGHDT and YNNKEL (reference sequence). The V end lost 3 bases, the J end lost 0 bases, and 7 bases lay between the germline ends. The CDR3 has 14 residues.

On this clone: Germline is not matched at one junction end, which may reflect a read error. The V and J genes are TRBV5-4 and TRBJ1-1, with 8 bases matching TRBD1. The length of the CDR3 is 12 residues. From germline, CDR1 is SGHNT and CDR2 YYREEE (reference sequence). The CDR3: CASSFYRDRLIF. For the CDR3, the DNA is TGTGCCAGCAGCTTCTACCGGGACAGGCTTATCTTT.

The chain combines TRBV18 with TRBJ2-7; TRBD1 matches 11 bases. Germline assignment: CDR1 KGHSH and CDR2 LQKENI. V was clipped by 0 bases and J by 3 bases; unmatched bases: 4. The CDR3 totals 16 residues. The CDR3 loop reads CASSPPRDRGDYEQYF. CDR3 nucleotide sequence: TGTGCCAGCTCACCACCGAGGGACAGGGGGGACTACGAGCAGTACTTC.

The CDR3 DNA reads TGTGCCAGCAGCCGATGGGCAGGCGAGTACTATGGCTACACCTTC. This encodes CASSRWAGEYYGYTF. V usage is TRBV27 and J usage is TRBJ1-2; no clear D. The CDR3 covers 15 residues. The V gene lost 6 bases and the J gene lost 3 bases, with 17 bases spanning the gap. Germline V lookup: CDR1 MNHEY, CDR2 SMNVEV (reference sequence).

The chain couples TRBV5-4 to TRBJ2-5; TRBD1 matches at 8 bases. V shed 3 bases and J 1 base; nucleotides not matched to a gene: 2. The CDR3 is 14 amino acids. Germline V gene data show CDR1 as SGHNT and CDR2 as YYREEE (reference sequence). CDR3 loop: CASSSDRGQETQYF. The CDR3 DNA is TGTGCCAGCAGCTCCGACAGGGGCCAAGAGACCCAGTACTTC.